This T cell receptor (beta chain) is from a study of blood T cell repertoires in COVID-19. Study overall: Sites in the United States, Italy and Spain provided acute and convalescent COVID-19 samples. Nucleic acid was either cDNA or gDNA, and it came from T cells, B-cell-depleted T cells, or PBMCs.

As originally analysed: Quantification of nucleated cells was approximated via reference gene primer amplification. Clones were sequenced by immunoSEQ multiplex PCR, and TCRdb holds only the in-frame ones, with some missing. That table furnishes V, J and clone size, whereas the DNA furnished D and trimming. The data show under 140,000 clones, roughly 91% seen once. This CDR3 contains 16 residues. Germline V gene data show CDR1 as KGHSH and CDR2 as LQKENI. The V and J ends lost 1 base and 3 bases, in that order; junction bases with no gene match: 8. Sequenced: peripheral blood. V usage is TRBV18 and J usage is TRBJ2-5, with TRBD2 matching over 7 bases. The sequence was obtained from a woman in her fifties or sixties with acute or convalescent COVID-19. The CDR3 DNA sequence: TGTGCCAGCTCACCACTAGGGACTAAGCTCGAAGAGACCCAGTACTTC. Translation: CASSPLGTKLEETQYF.